This entry is about one T cell receptor beta chain. In its sample, this clonotype was seen a few times. What antigen it recognizes has not been identified. The input lacks base qualities; no much larger clone sits a single base away. The data originate from a study of response to subunit inactivated influenza vaccine (dated by TCRdb to the late 2010s). General notes on the study: Deep quantitative T cell receptor repertoire profiling was used in the study to track responses to a trivalent subunit inactivated influenza vaccine.

Overall study outcomes, separate from this receptor: According to the authors, only a limited number of new T cells may be recruited by each seasonal influenza vaccination.

Library preparation was by RT-PCR. The sample was run on an Illumina HiSeq 2500. Using fastp at Q25 and MiXCR, TCRdb reprocessed the public reads and kept productive beta chains. Each record represents a unique CDR3 protein, reported with the most common genes and DNA among its rows. This sample has hundreds of thousands of distinct CDR3 sequences in its table, and roughly 12% of those were observed once. Of the sample, approximately 10% falls within the top ten clones. Trimming removed 3 bases from V and 3 bases from J; the gene matches leave 13 bases unexplained. CDR1 is given as MGHRA and CDR2 as YSYEKL, both from the germline V gene. The CDR3 goes from the cysteine to the phenylalanine over 18 residues. CDR3 DNA is the only sequence kept; it has 54 bases, read in frame from the first base.

Here the sequenced sample was PBMCs from blood, taken on the day of vaccination. The chain is encoded by TRBV4-1 joined to TRBJ2-7; 11 bases in the junction line up with TRBD2. This TCR was recovered from a man aged 50 to 60 who received an inactivated influenza vaccine. Donor details come from another sample of the same person, matched by shared clones. The CDR3 here reads CASSQEFNRGLAVYEQYF. The DNA sequence is TGCGCCAGCAGCCAGGAATTCAACAGGGGACTAGCGGTCTACGAGCAGTACTTC.